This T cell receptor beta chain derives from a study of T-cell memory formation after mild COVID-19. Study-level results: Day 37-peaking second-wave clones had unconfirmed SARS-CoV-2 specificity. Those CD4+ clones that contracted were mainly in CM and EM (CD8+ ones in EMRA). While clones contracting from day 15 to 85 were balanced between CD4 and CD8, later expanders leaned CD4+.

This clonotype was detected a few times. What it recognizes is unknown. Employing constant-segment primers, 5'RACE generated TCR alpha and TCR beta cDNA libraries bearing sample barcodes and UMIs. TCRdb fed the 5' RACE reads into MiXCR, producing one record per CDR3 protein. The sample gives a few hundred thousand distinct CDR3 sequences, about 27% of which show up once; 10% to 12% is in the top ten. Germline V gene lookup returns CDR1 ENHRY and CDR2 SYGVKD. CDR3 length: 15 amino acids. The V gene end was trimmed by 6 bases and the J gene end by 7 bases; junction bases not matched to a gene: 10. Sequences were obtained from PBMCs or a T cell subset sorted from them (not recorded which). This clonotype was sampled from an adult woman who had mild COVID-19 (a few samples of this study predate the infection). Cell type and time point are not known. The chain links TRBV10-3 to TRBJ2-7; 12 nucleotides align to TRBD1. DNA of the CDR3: TGTGCCATCAGATCCCCGGGACAGGGGGCGGGGGAGCAGTACTTC. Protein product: CAIRSPGQGAGEQYF.